This TCR beta chain emerged from a study of blood T cell repertoires in COVID-19. In the study overall: Samples of COVID-19 (acute and convalescent) were obtained from the United States, Italy and Spain. The analysed material was cDNA or gDNA that came from T cells, B-cell-depleted T cells, or PBMCs.

This CDR3 comprises 15 residues. V was pared by 3 bases and J by 10 bases, with 19 bases between. The germline CDR1 and CDR2 sequences are MNHEY and SVGAGI. Under the authors' procedure: Counts of nucleated cells, estimated from reference gene primer amplification, were obtained. Assay: immunoSEQ multiplex PCR; the TCRdb copy retains only in-frame clones and omits some. V, J and clone size were drawn from that table, and D and trimming were deduced from the DNA. Among about 80,000 clones listed, more than 70% were seen once. The sequenced sample consisted of peripheral blood. The clonotype originates from an older man with active or convalescent COVID-19. The rearrangement joins TRBV6-5 to TRBJ1-5, with D perhaps TRBD1 (6 bases). The CDR3 protein is CASSYSGTFSGPQHF. The CDR3 coding sequence is TGTGCCAGCAGTTATTCCGGGACATTTTCGGGTCCCCAGCATTTT.